These 27 T cell receptor beta chains were all obtained from the same sample, sequenced in a study of read filtering for tumor transcriptome and immune sequencing. The library was built from about 400 ng RNA with molecular barcoded adaptors for alpha/delta and beta/gamma chains. TCRdb recomputed calls from the reads with MiXCR, one row per CDR3 protein. The sample shows over 50,000 distinct CDR3 sequences, around 21% of them seen only once. Sequenced material: a population of CD138-negative cells sorted from bone marrow. Source of these receptors: a donor at least 40 years old with multiple myeloma.

Comments on this clonotype: A much more abundant neighbour one base away suggests this may be a read error. V usage is TRBV5-1 and J usage is TRBJ1-2, with a weak D call TRBD1 (5 bases). CDR1 is SGHRS, CDR2 YFSETQ, per germline. The ends were cut back, 7 bases at V and 2 bases at J, with 15 bases in the middle. This CDR3 contains 14 residues. This CDR3 is CASGPTTANYGYTF. For the CDR3, the DNA is TGCGCCAGCGGCCCCACGACAGCAAACTATGGCTACACCTTC.

Notes on this clonotype: At one boundary the junction diverges from the germline segment, which might be a read error. The chain joins TRBV28 to TRBJ2-3; 8 bases agree with TRBD2. The CDR3 has 17 residues. Germline V gene data show CDR1 as MDHEN and CDR2 as SYDVKM. The CDR3 spells CASSSPGLGRGTDTLYF. The CDR3 region has the DNA TGTGCCAGCAGCTCCCCGGGACTAGGACGGGGCACAGATACGCTGTATTTT.

As regards this clonotype: One end of the junction does not line up with germline, which may come from a read error. The chain joins TRBV5-1 to TRBJ1-6; tentatively, D is TRBD1 (5 bases). Germline loops: CDR1 SGHRS, CDR2 YFSETQ. The CDR3 is made up of 15 amino acids. Here the CDR3 reads CACSLEFSGNSPLHF. The CDR3 coding sequence is TGTGCCTGCAGCTTGGAGTTCTCAGGGAATTCACCCCTCCACTTT. Supplemented by reference TRBV5-1 and TRBJ1-6, the full variable domain reads KAGVTQTPRYLIKTRGQQVTLSCSPISGHRSVSWYQQTPGQGLQFLFEYFSETQRNKGNFPGRFSGRQFSNSRSEMNVSTLELGDSALYLCACSLEFSGNSPLHFGNGTRLTVT.

The V call is TRBV19, the J call TRBJ2-7, with D perhaps matching TRBD1 (6 bases). Germline V gives CDR1 LNHDA, CDR2 SQIVND (reference sequence). The CDR3 runs 15 residues. The CDR3, as DNA: TGCGCCAGTAGTATCGTCGAGACAGGCACCTACGAGCAGTACGTC. Residues: CASSIVETGTYEQYV.

Many counts were recorded for this clonotype. V gene TRBV29-1 combines with J gene TRBJ2-3; D ambiguous. V lost 4 bases, J lost 2 bases, and 7 bases lay in between. Germline V lookup: CDR1 SQVTM, CDR2 ANQGSEA. The length of the CDR3 is 12 residues. The CDR3 nucleotides read TGCAGCGTTGGACTCATCACAGATACGCAGTATTTT. Amino acids: CSVGLITDTQYF.

To note about this clonotype: A much larger clone lies one base from this, so it may be a read error. The V gene is TRBV28, the J gene TRBJ1-4; no firm D call. There are 11 residues in the CDR3. Germline lookup yields CDR1 MDHEN and CDR2 SYDVKM. Trimming stripped 8 bases from V and 6 bases from J, with 7 bases between. The CDR3 is CASGLHEKLFF. The CDR3 DNA reads as TGTGCCAGCGGACTACATGAAAAACTGTTTTTT.

J is TRBJ2-1 and V is TRBV29-1; weak D call: TRBD1 (6 bases). Germline CDR1 reads SQVTM; CDR2 reads ANQGSEA. The CDR3 sequence is 12 residues long. V was cut by 8 bases and J by 5 bases, with 13 bases left in between. CDR3 nucleotide sequence: TGCAGCCTATATGGGACACACAATGAGCAGTTCTTC. This encodes CSLYGTHNEQFF.

Points on this clonotype: A single base separates this from a much larger clone, so it may be a read error. The gene calls are TRBV9 and TRBJ2-6, with D maybe TRBD1 (5 bases). The CDR3 totals 15 residues. The V gene's germline CDR1 is SGDLS and CDR2 YYNGEE. CDR3 in amino acids: CASSVRFSGANVLSF. DNA of the CDR3: TGTGCCAGCAGCGTCCGTTTCTCTGGGGCCAACGTCCTGTCTTTC.

This clonotype was seen repeatedly, ten times or more. The rearrangement joins TRBV5-1 to TRBJ2-1, with D possibly TRBD2 on 5 matching bases. Trimming left V 4 bases short and J 3 bases short, with 20 bases between. The CDR3 is 17 amino acids. Germline CDR1 SGHRS, CDR2 YFSETQ. The CDR3 sequence is CASSRRVGDYDYNEQFF. In nucleotides, the CDR3 is TGCGCCAGCAGCCGACGGGTCGGAGACTATGACTACAATGAGCAGTTCTTC. The entire variable domain, with the rest obtained from reference TRBV5-1 and TRBJ2-1, is as follows: KAGVTQTPRYLIKTRGQQVTLSCSPISGHRSVSWYQQTPGQGLQFLFEYFSETQRNKGNFPGRFSGRQFSNSRSEMNVSTLELGDSALYLCASSRRVGDYDYNEQFFGPGTRLTVL.

This clonotype is deemed medium-sized (0.01 to 0.1%). The V and J genes are TRBV2 and TRBJ2-1, with D perhaps given as TRBD1 or TRBD2 (6 bases each). V lost 10 bases to trimming and J lost 6 bases, with 16 bases between them. Germline CDR1 and CDR2: SNHLY and FYNNEI. The CDR3 spans 13 residues. The CDR3 nucleotides read TGTGCCACAAGTTTGGGGGGCCGCAATGAGCAGTTCTTC. This encodes CATSLGGRNEQFF.

The chain employs TRBV12-3 or TRBV12-4 and TRBJ2-3, with 7 bases matching TRBD1. The trim removed 2 bases at V and 5 bases at J, leaving 7 bases unmatched. This CDR3 region has 15 residues. The CDR3 coding sequence is TGTGCCAGCAGTTTAAGGGCAGGGGGAGTAGATACGCAGTATTTT. Its protein is CASSLRAGGVDTQYF.

This clonotype was counted at least ten times. The J gene is TRBJ1-2, the V gene TRBV6-5; no reliable D call. Trimming left V 0 bases short and J 4 bases short, with 9 bases between. CDR3 length: 14 amino acids. Germline CDR1 MNHEY, CDR2 SVGAGI. This CDR3 reads CASSYSKGFYGYTF. CDR3 DNA: TGTGCCAGCAGTTACTCGAAAGGTTTCTATGGCTACACCTTC.

This clonotype was seen more than once but under ten times. The rearrangement joins TRBV19 to TRBJ2-2; no clear D gene. The germline V gene encodes CDR1 LNHDA and CDR2 SQIVND (reference sequence). This CDR3 comprises 13 residues. V lost 5 bases and J 7 bases, leaving 11 bases between the germline ends. The CDR3 sequence is CASSPLVGGELFF. CDR3 nucleotides: TGTGCCAGTAGTCCCCTCGTTGGCGGGGAGCTGTTTTTT.

V usage is TRBV7-3 and J usage is TRBJ2-2; TRBD2 matches at 14 bases. The trim removed 5 bases at V and 4 bases at J, leaving 15 bases unmatched. Looked up from germline, CDR1 is SGHTA and CDR2 is FQGTGA. The length of the CDR3 is 20 residues. This CDR3 reads CASSPTGTSGSYSSTGELFF. The DNA for the CDR3 is TGTGCCAGCAGCCCCACGGGGACTAGCGGGAGTTACTCGTCCACCGGGGAGCTGTTTTTT.

To note about this clonotype: This may come from a read error, since a much larger clone is one base off. V usage is TRBV5-1 and J usage is TRBJ1-4; 7 bases line up with TRBD1. Per the germline V gene, CDR1 is SGHRS and CDR2 is YFSETQ. The CDR3 runs 14 residues. V shed 4 bases and J 7 bases; nucleotides not matched to a gene: 7. As DNA, the CDR3 is TGCGCCAGCAGCCCGACAGGGAACAGTGAAAAACTGTTTTTT. Translated: CASSPTGNSEKLFF.

This clonotype was recorded many times. The rearrangement links TRBV7-2 to TRBJ2-7, with 7 bases that match TRBD2. Germline-derived CDR1 and CDR2 are SGHTA and FQGNSA. CDR3 size: 15 residues. Trimming removed 1 base from V and 2 bases from J; junction bases left unmatched: 5. The chain's CDR3 is CASSLEGLRTYEQYF. For the CDR3, the DNA is TGTGCCAGCAGCTTAGAGGGACTACGGACCTACGAGCAGTACTTC.

This clonotype showed up many times. The V and J genes are TRBV19 and TRBJ2-5; maybe TRBD2 (7 bases). Trimming removed 3 bases at V and 5 bases at J, with 13 bases between. CDR1 and CDR2 from the germline V gene are LNHDA and SQIVND (reference sequence). The CDR3 contains 14 residues. DNA for the CDR3: TGTGCCAGTAGTATGGGGGGGGCCGGTGAGACCCAGTACTTC. Protein: CASSMGGAGETQYF. Full variable domain (remainder filled in from reference TRBV19 and TRBJ2-5): DGGITQSPKYLFRKEGQNVTLSCEQNLNHDAMYWYRQDPGQGLRLIYYSQIVNDFQKGDIAEGYSVSREKKESFPLTVTSAQKNPTAFYLCASSMGGAGETQYFGPGTRLLVL.

A remark on this clonotype: Being one base from a much bigger clone, this may be a read error. The chain joins TRBV6-6 to TRBJ2-5; possibly TRBD1 for D (6 bases). V lost 6 bases to trimming and J lost 7 bases, with 21 bases between them. The CDR3 covers 15 residues. Germline V lookup: CDR1 MNHNY, CDR2 SVGAGI (reference sequence). The CDR3 here is CASRTGNRVGATQYF. CDR3 coding DNA: TGTGCCAGCAGGACGGGAAACAGGGTAGGCGCGACCCAGTACTTC.

The sample holds many counts of this clonotype. V and J are TRBV18 and TRBJ2-4; no firm D call. This CDR3 is built from 15 residues. CDR1 and CDR2 (germline): KGHSH, LQKENI. Trimming took off 0 bases at V and 0 bases at J, with 6 bases between the two ends. CDR3 nucleotide sequence: TGTGCCAGCTCACCACCGAGTACAGCCAAAAACATTCAGTACTTC. Translating it yields CASSPPSTAKNIQYF. Together with reference TRBV18 and TRBJ2-4, the CDR3 gives the full variable domain: NAGVMQNPRHLVRRRGQEARLRCSPMKGHSHVYWYRQLPEEGLKFMVYLQKENIIDESGMPKERFSAEFPKEGPSILRIQQVVRGDSAAYFCASSPPSTAKNIQYFGAGTRLSVL.

Turning to this clonotype: This may arise from a read error, as a much more abundant clone is one base away. The V call is TRBV6-5, the J call TRBJ2-2, with 10 bases fitting TRBD2. This CDR3 has 15 amino acids. Trimming took 8 bases from V and 4 from J; bases not matched to a gene: 7. Germline V gene lookup returns CDR1 MNHEY and CDR2 SVGAGI. This CDR3 is CASAMTSGRTGELFF. The CDR3 DNA reads as TGTGCCAGCGCCATGACTAGCGGGCGCACCGGGGAGCTGTTTTTT.

This clonotype was picked up many times. This rearrangement joins TRBV6-2 or TRBV6-3 to TRBJ2-7; 10 bases match TRBD1. The germline CDR1 and CDR2 sequences are MNHEY and SVGEGT. With 5 bases clipped from V and 7 bases from J, the junction kept 11 bases outside the gene matches. There are 15 residues in the CDR3. CDR3 bases: TGTGCCAGCAGTCCCCGGACAGGGGGGGGCTGGGAGCAGTACTTC. Its translation is CASSPRTGGGWEQYF.

This clonotype showed up many times. The chain uses TRBV6-2 or TRBV6-3 and TRBJ1-5; D not resolved. The V gene lost 8 bases and the J gene lost 9 bases, with 20 bases spanning the gap. The CDR3 extends over 14 amino acids. CDR1 and CDR2 (germline): MNHEY, SVGEGT. The DNA for the CDR3 is TGTGCCAGCCACCAAGGCACCATCGACGGGCCCCAGCATTTT. Amino acid sequence: CASHQGTIDGPQHF.

V usage is TRBV28 and J usage is TRBJ2-3; 9 positions agree with TRBD2. V was pared by 8 bases and J by 2 bases, with 11 bases of the junction left unmatched. Germline assignment: CDR1 MDHEN and CDR2 SYDVKM. This CDR3 spans 16 amino acids. For the CDR3, the DNA is TGTGCCAGCGGTGGGCGGCTAGCGGGGATCACAGATACGCAGTATTTT. It specifies CASGGRLAGITDTQYF.

On this clonotype: A single base separates this from a much larger clone, so it may be a read error. This sequence joins TRBV2 and TRBJ2-2; D remains unclear. Germline V gene sequence: CDR1 SNHLY, CDR2 FYNNEI. CDR3 length: 13 residues. The germline V and J ends were trimmed by 8 bases and 5 bases, with 12 bases remaining between them. For the CDR3, the DNA is TGTGCCAGCGGTGTATCGGTAACCGGGGAGCTGTTTTTT. Protein sequence: CASGVSVTGELFF.

This clonotype was seen at least ten times. The chain uses TRBV20-1 and TRBJ2-3, with 12 bases matching TRBD2. Trimming cost V 5 bases and J 0 bases; bases outside gene matches: 9. Germline V gives CDR1 DFQATT, CDR2 SNEGSKA (reference sequence). The CDR3 totals 17 residues. This CDR3 reads CSALGASGRASTDTQYF. As DNA, the CDR3 is TGCAGTGCTCTCGGGGCTAGCGGGAGGGCTAGCACAGATACGCAGTATTTT.

The J gene is TRBJ2-3, the V gene TRBV7-2, with D perhaps TRBD1 (7 bases). In germline, CDR1 is SGHTA, CDR2 FQGNSA. V lost 1 base to trimming and J lost 2 bases, with 16 bases between them. The CDR3 contains 17 residues. For the CDR3, the DNA is TGTGCCAGCAGCTTAGAAGGGGGGACAGAAGCCACAGATACGCAGTATTTT. This translates into CASSLEGGTEATDTQYF. The entire variable domain, with the rest obtained from reference TRBV7-2 and TRBJ2-3, is as follows: GAGVSQSPSNKVTEKGKDVELRCDPISGHTALYWYRQSLGQGLEFLIYFQGNSAPDKSGLPSDRFSAERTGGSVSTLTIQRTQQEDSAVYLCASSLEGGTEATDTQYFGPGTRLTVL.

This clonotype was detected ten times or more. One end of the junction fails to match germline, which may point to a read error. The chain joins TRBV20-1 to TRBJ2-1, with D unclear. This CDR3 has 14 residues. Per germline, CDR1 DFQATT and CDR2 SNEGSKA (reference sequence). CDR3: CSAMSRVSHNEQFF. CDR3 nucleotides: TGCAGTGCTATGTCTCGGGTCTCCCACAATGAGCAGTTCTTC.